The sample holds one count of the clone carrying this TCR beta chain. This entry comes from a study of blood T cell repertoires in COVID-19. Turning to the study itself: The analysed material was cDNA or gDNA that came from T cells, B-cell-depleted T cells, or PBMCs.

This CDR3 has 14 residues. Trimming removed 4 bases from V and 4 bases from J; junction bases left unmatched: 3. Looked up from germline, CDR1 is SGHAT and CDR2 is FQNNGV. Study processing details: Amplification of reference gene primers was used by the study to estimate nucleated cell counts. Libraries were prepared by immunoSEQ multiplex PCR; TCRdb keeps only in-frame clonotypes and omits some of them. V, J and clone size derive from that table, while D and trimming were established from the DNA sequence. The sample holds fewer than 400,000 clones, 85% to 90% seen once. V usage is TRBV11-2 and J usage is TRBJ1-5; 8 nucleotides align to TRBD1. The receptor's source is a woman under 40 who had recovered from COVID-19. The material sequenced was PBMCs or T cells enriched from blood (not recorded which). The CDR3 DNA reads TGTGCCAGCAGCTCTGACAGGGGTAATCAGCCCCAGCATTTT. Its translation: CASSSDRGNQPQHF.